This entry lists 17 T cell receptor beta chains sequenced from one sample in a study of beta chain features in type 1 diabetes. Study findings and constraints: Moderately but significantly shorter TCRB CDR3s were found in Type 1 diabetes patients in all four CD4+ subsets.

What was sequenced were expressed TCRB transcripts, since all of the isolated RNA had been reverse transcribed. TCRdb's copy holds only in-frame clones and misses some; the assay was immunoSEQ multiplex PCR. Altogether more than 150,000 clones are present, around 9% being singletons, with the ten largest covering 0.7%. These receptors' targets are unknown. Material for sequencing was central memory CD4+ T cells from blood. These receptors originate from a woman aged 25 to 45 with type 1 diabetes.

The sample holds a few counts of this clone. This chain connects TRBV28 to TRBJ1-1; D perhaps matches TRBD1 (5 bases). Germline CDR1 and CDR2: MDHEN and SYDVKM. The V end lost 6 bases, the J end lost 1 base, and 9 bases lay between the germline ends. This CDR3 comprises 13 residues. The CDR3 DNA sequence: TGTGCCAGCAGGGTCGGGGGGAACACTGAAGCTTTCTTT. Protein: CASRVGGNTEAFF.

V gene TRBV5-1 combines with J gene TRBJ1-4; TRBD1 matches 8 bases. V trimming: 2 bases; J trimming: 8 bases; junction bases outside the gene matches: 2. The CDR3 runs 13 residues. Germline V lookup: CDR1 SGHRS, CDR2 YFSETQ. CDR3 bases: TGCGCCAGCAGCTTTGGACAGGGAGAAAAACTGTTTTTT. This encodes CASSFGQGEKLFF.

CDR3 sequence (DNA): TGTGCCAGCAGCCAAGCGACAGGGGCCGCGGCCTACGAGCAGTACTTC. The encoded protein is CASSQATGAAAYEQYF. The chain recombines TRBV4-2 with TRBJ2-7; 8 nucleotides agree with TRBD1. CDR1 and CDR2 from the germline V gene are LGHNA and YNFKEQ. Trimming removed 1 base from V and 2 bases from J; junction bases left unmatched: 7. CDR3 size: 16 residues.

This clone was seen only a few times. V and J are TRBV28 and TRBJ1-2, with D unresolved. Germline V lookup: CDR1 MDHEN, CDR2 SYDVKM. The CDR3 consists of 12 residues. V was trimmed by 3 bases and J by 10 bases, leaving 12 bases between them. In DNA form, the CDR3 reads TGTGCCAGCAGTTTTGGTGAACAGACCTACACCTTC. Amino acids: CASSFGEQTYTF.

The CDR3: CASSPGHSSREAFF. DNA for the CDR3: TGTGCCAGCAGTCCCGGACACTCTTCTCGGGAAGCTTTCTTT. The genes are TRBV27 and TRBJ1-1; D possibly corresponds to TRBD1 (5 bases). Germline-derived CDR1 and CDR2 are MNHEY and SMNVEV (reference sequence). Trimming took 5 bases from V and 8 from J, leaving 18 bases between them. The CDR3 loop spans 14 amino acids.

This clone has a handful of counts. The chain uses TRBV11-2 and TRBJ1-5; no definite D call. The germline V gene has CDR1 SGHAT and CDR2 FQNNGV. Deletions cut 4 bases from V and 7 bases from J, with 14 bases between. CDR3 length equals 14 residues. CDR3 residues: CASSSRSGRQPQHF. The DNA of the CDR3 is TGTGCCAGCAGCTCTCGATCCGGCAGGCAGCCCCAGCATTTT.

In this sample, this clone turned up many times. V gene TRBV7-9 combines with J gene TRBJ2-1; perhaps TRBD2 as D (5 bases). Trimming removed 2 bases from V and 8 bases from J, with 13 bases in between. Germline V gene sequence: CDR1 SEHNR, CDR2 FQNEAQ (reference sequence). This CDR3 contains 14 residues. The CDR3 nucleotides are TGTGCCAGCAGCTTAAGCGCTAGCTCCGATGAGCAGTTCTTC. Translating it yields CASSLSASSDEQFF.

The chain employs TRBV4-2 and TRBJ2-7; TRBD1 is a possible D gene (6 bases). From germline, CDR1 is LGHNA and CDR2 YNFKEQ. V lost 3 bases to trimming and J lost 0 bases, with 15 bases between them. The CDR3 length is 16 residues. The CDR3 DNA reads TGTGCCAGCAGCCACGGAGCCGGACAGAGCTCCTACGAGCAGTACTTC. Protein product: CASSHGAGQSSYEQYF.

This clone was observed a handful of times. The genes are TRBV19 and TRBJ2-1, with D tentatively TRBD2 (6 bases). The CDR3 is 15 amino acids. The ends were cut back, 10 bases at V and 4 bases at J, with 20 bases in the middle. Germline CDR1 reads LNHDA; CDR2 reads SQIVND (reference sequence). The CDR3 nucleotides are TGTGCCACCAAACGGGACTTAGGGGAATACAATGAGCAGTTCTTC. Amino acid sequence: CATKRDLGEYNEQFF.

In its sample, this clone was seen many times. The rearrangement uses TRBV9 and TRBJ2-5, with D possibly being TRBD1 (6 bases). Trimming removed 3 bases from V and 2 bases from J, with 14 bases in between. Per germline, CDR1 SGDLS and CDR2 YYNGEE. The CDR3 runs 15 residues. CDR3 amino acids: CASSAQGQRQETQYF. In nucleotides, the CDR3 is TGTGCCAGCAGCGCCCAGGGGCAGAGACAAGAGACCCAGTACTTC.

This clone was detected only a few times. The rearrangement uses TRBV5-1 and TRBJ2-1, with D perhaps TRBD2 (6 bases). The CDR3 has 16 residues. Trimming took 4 bases from V and 6 from J, leaving 20 bases between them. Germline lookup yields CDR1 SGHRS and CDR2 YFSETQ. The CDR3 protein is CASSPLWGEAPNEQFF. In DNA, the CDR3 is TGCGCCAGCAGCCCCCTTTGGGGGGAGGCCCCCAATGAGCAGTTCTTC.

The J gene is TRBJ1-1, the V gene TRBV4-1; the match to TRBD1 covers 9 bases. The CDR3 is made up of 18 amino acids. CDR1 is MGHRA, CDR2 YSYEKL, per germline. The V segment lost 5 bases and the J segment 4 bases; nucleotides outside the gene matches: 17. The CDR3 DNA is TGCGCCAGCAGCGGGCACCGGGACAGGGCTTTTTTGGTCACTGAAGCTTTCTTT. It translates to CASSGHRDRAFLVTEAFF.

This clone was recorded a few times. This CDR3 is CASSKGLAGGDEQFF. CDR3 bases: TGTGCCAGCAGCAAAGGACTAGCGGGAGGGGATGAGCAGTTCTTC. The J gene is TRBJ2-1, the V gene TRBV21-1; TRBD2 is the table's D call, not checked against the DNA. TRBV21-1 is marked as a pseudogene. The CDR3 loop spans 15 amino acids.

The CDR3 reads CSGKRGGRTGELFF. The DNA for the CDR3 is TGCAGCGGGAAGCGCGGGGGGAGGACCGGGGAGCTGTTTTTT. This rearrangement joins TRBV29-1 to TRBJ2-2, with 8 bases aligning to TRBD2. J lost 5 bases, V lost 7 bases, and 9 bases had no gene match. Germline V gives CDR1 SQVTM, CDR2 ANQGSEA. This CDR3 has 14 residues.

The CDR3: CASSQDHFGGGQETQYF. Written as DNA, the CDR3 is TGCGCCAGCAGCCAAGATCACTTCGGCGGGGGGCAAGAGACCCAGTACTTC. The rearrangement uses TRBV4-1 and TRBJ2-5; TRBD2 matches at 8 bases. Germline V gene data show CDR1 as MGHRA and CDR2 as YSYEKL. V shed 0 bases, J shed 2 bases, and the junction held 8 bases outside the gene matches. The CDR3 consists of 17 residues.

This sequence joins TRBV6-6 and TRBJ2-2, with 9 bases identical to TRBD1. The V gene's germline CDR1 is MNHNY and CDR2 SVGAGI (reference sequence). This CDR3 comprises 14 residues. J was trimmed by 4 bases and V by 7 bases; bases with no gene match: 4. The CDR3 nucleotides are TGTGCCAGCATCAAGACAGGGGGCACCGGGGAGCTGTTTTTT. Translated: CASIKTGGTGELFF.

The gene calls are TRBV11-3 and TRBJ2-5, with 9 bases that match TRBD2. The trim removed 4 bases at V and 4 bases at J, leaving 7 bases unmatched. The germline gives CDR1 SGHNT, CDR2 YENEEA. The CDR3 length is 15 residues. In DNA, the CDR3 is TGTGCCAGCAGCTCCGGCCTAGCGGGGTTAGAGACCCAGTACTTC. It yields the protein CASSSGLAGLETQYF. Full variable domain (remainder filled in from reference TRBV11-3 and TRBJ2-5): EAGVVQSPRYKIIEKKQPVAFWCNPISGHNTLYWYLQNLGQGPELLIRYENEEAVDDSQLPKDRFSAERLKGVDSTLKIQPAELGDSAVYLCASSSGLAGLETQYFGPGTRLLVL.